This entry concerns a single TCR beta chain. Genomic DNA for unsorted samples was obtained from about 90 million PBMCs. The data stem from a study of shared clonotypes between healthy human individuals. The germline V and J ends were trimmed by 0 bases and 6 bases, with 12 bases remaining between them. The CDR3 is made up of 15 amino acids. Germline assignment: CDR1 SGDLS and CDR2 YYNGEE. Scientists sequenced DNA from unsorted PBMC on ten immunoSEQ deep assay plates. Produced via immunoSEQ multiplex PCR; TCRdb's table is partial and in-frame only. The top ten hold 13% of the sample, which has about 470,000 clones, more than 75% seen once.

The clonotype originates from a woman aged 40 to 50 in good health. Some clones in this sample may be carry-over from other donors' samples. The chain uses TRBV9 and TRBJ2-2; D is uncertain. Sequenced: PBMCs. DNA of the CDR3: TGTGCCAGCAGCGTAGCTTCCACCGTCGCCGGGGAGCTGTTTTTT. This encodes CASSVASTVAGELFF.